Following are 24 T cell receptor beta chains from one sample sequenced in a study of shared clonotypes between healthy human individuals. TCRdb's table, derived via immunoSEQ multiplex PCR, lists solely in-frame clones and lacks some. The table shows approximately 2.1 million clones, with approximately 93% occurring only once. The specimen sequenced was naive CD4+ T cells from PBMCs. The subset denotes: CD45RA+ positively selected. The receptors derive from a man aged 18 to 29 in good health. Some clones in this sample may be carry-over from other donors' samples.

This chain connects TRBV19 to TRBJ2-2; D remains ambiguous. V lost 7 bases and J lost 2, with 17 bases in between. Germline-derived CDR1 and CDR2 are LNHDA and SQIVND (reference sequence). CDR3 length: 16 residues. This chain's CDR3 is CASKGRGDGNTGELFF. DNA of the CDR3: TGTGCCAGTAAAGGTCGTGGGGATGGTAACACCGGGGAGCTGTTTTTT.

This chain connects TRBV5-4 to TRBJ2-5, with D perhaps TRBD1 (5 bases). CDR3 length: 13 amino acids. CDR1 is SGHNT, CDR2 YYREEE, per germline (reference sequence). Trimming cost V 4 bases and J 7 bases, with 14 bases left between them. This CDR3 reads CASSDPRGLTQYF. The CDR3 DNA reads TGTGCCAGCAGCGACCCTAGGGGTCTGACCCAGTACTTC.

The rearrangement joins TRBV7-2 to TRBJ2-7, with 8 bases that match TRBD2. The length of the CDR3 is 16 residues. Trimming removed 5 bases from V and 3 bases from J; junction bases left unmatched: 12. In germline, CDR1 is SGHTA, CDR2 FQGNSA. This CDR3 is CASSDSGNVGVYEQYF. CDR3 DNA sequence: TGTGCCAGCAGCGATAGCGGGAATGTAGGTGTCTACGAGCAGTACTTC.

The chain combines TRBV19 with TRBJ1-5, with 7 positions matching TRBD1. Per the germline V gene, CDR1 is LNHDA and CDR2 is SQIVND (reference sequence). With V trimmed by 8 bases and J by 5 bases, 18 bases remained unmatched. The CDR3 runs to 17 residues. CDR3 DNA sequence: TGTGCCAGTCGGAATCAGGGAAATAGACAGGGCTATCAGCCCCAGCATTTT. Its translation is CASRNQGNRQGYQPQHF.

The chain is built from TRBV6-1 and TRBJ1-4, with D unclear. The CDR3 spans 15 residues. The V and J ends lost 2 bases and 6 bases respectively, with 13 bases between them. Germline V gives CDR1 MNHNS, CDR2 SASEGT. The CDR3 spells CASSERSARDEKLFF. The CDR3 DNA sequence: TGTGCCAGCAGTGAAAGATCTGCGAGGGATGAAAAACTGTTTTTT.

In this sample, this clone turned up once. The chain is built from TRBV27 and TRBJ1-4; TRBD1 might be the D (5 bases). The V end was cut by 4 bases, the J end by 5 bases, with 8 bases between. Germline V lookup: CDR1 MNHEY, CDR2 SMNVEV (reference sequence). This CDR3 is 13 amino acids long. The DNA for the CDR3 is TGTGCCAGCAGTTACCAGGGCAATGAAAAACTGTTTTTT. Its protein product is CASSYQGNEKLFF.

This clone was seen repeatedly, ten times or more. The rearrangement uses TRBV5-1 and TRBJ2-1; no reliable D call. Trimming took off 3 bases at V and 0 bases at J, with 7 bases between the two ends. Germline CDR1 reads SGHRS; CDR2 reads YFSETQ. The length of the CDR3 is 14 residues. CDR3 protein: CASSWGNSYNEQFF. The CDR3 DNA is TGCGCCAGCAGCTGGGGTAACTCCTACAATGAGCAGTTCTTC.

The rearrangement links TRBV10-3 to TRBJ2-7; 11 bases map to TRBD2. The length of the CDR3 is 16 residues. CDR1 is ENHRY, CDR2 SYGVKD, per germline. The V gene end was trimmed by 3 bases and the J gene end by 6 bases; junction bases not matched to a gene: 10. CDR3: CAISDRLAGGPAEQYF. As DNA, the CDR3 is TGTGCCATCAGTGATAGGCTAGCGGGAGGACCGGCCGAGCAGTACTTC.

The DNA of the CDR3 is TGTGCCAGCAGCCTGTTGGGACAGCCAGGCGATACGCAGTATTTT. Protein sequence: CASSLLGQPGDTQYF. The genes are TRBV14 and TRBJ2-3; TRBD1 matches 7 bases. Unmatched junction bases numbered 10, after V lost 4 bases and J lost 6 bases. In germline, CDR1 is SGHDN, CDR2 FVKESK. This CDR3 contains 15 residues.

The rearrangement uses TRBV19 and TRBJ1-5; D perhaps matches TRBD1 (5 bases). The germline V gene has CDR1 LNHDA and CDR2 SQIVND (reference sequence). V gave up 2 bases and J gave up 5 bases, with 16 bases separating them. This CDR3 is 16 amino acids long. This CDR3 is CASSIWAGRGDQPQHF. The CDR3 DNA sequence: TGTGCCAGTAGTATATGGGCCGGGCGGGGGGATCAGCCCCAGCATTTT.

The gene calls are TRBV23-1 and TRBJ2-3, with D unresolved. TRBV23-1 is noted as an ORF with a role that remains uncertain. The V and J ends lost 6 bases and 1 base respectively, with 14 bases between them. The CDR3 is 15 amino acids. CDR3 nucleotides: TGCGCCAGCAGCCCCCGGAGTATTTGCACAGATACGCAGTATTTT. Protein sequence: CASSPRSICTDTQYF.

This clone was seen a single time. The V call is TRBV29-1, the J call TRBJ1-4; D unresolved. The CDR3 length is 11 residues. Trimming took off 3 bases at V and 13 bases at J, with 12 bases between the two ends. The germline V gene has CDR1 SQVTM and CDR2 ANQGSEA. The CDR3 DNA follows: TGCAGCGTTGAGATGGCGGGTCTACTGTTTTTT. Its translation is CSVEMAGLLFF.

The V gene is TRBV11-3, the J gene TRBJ1-2, with 8 bases lining up with TRBD1. Germline V gene lookup returns CDR1 SGHNT and CDR2 YENEEA. V trimming: 5 bases; J trimming: 0 bases; junction bases outside the gene matches: 8. There are 16 residues in the CDR3. CDR3 in DNA: TGTGCCAGCAGCACGCCCGGACAGGGAGCTAACTATGGCTACACCTTC. As protein: CASSTPGQGANYGYTF.

The chain recombines TRBV11-1 with TRBJ2-7; a weak D match, TRBD1 (5 bases). CDR1 SGHAT and CDR2 FQDESV come from the germline V gene (reference sequence). The CDR3 has 15 amino acids. The V and J ends lost 5 bases and 3 bases respectively, with 17 bases between them. Written as DNA, the CDR3 is TGTGCCAGCAGCCGGACGAGGTCTAGGGGCTACGAGCAGTACTTC. It is translated as CASSRTRSRGYEQYF. Looking up the rest from reference TRBV11-1 and TRBJ2-7 gives the full variable domain: EAEVAQSPRYKITEKSQAVAFWCDPISGHATLYWYRQILGQGPELLVQFQDESVVDDSQLPKDRFSAERLKGVDSTLKIQPAELGDSAMYLCASSRTRSRGYEQYFGPGTRLTVT.

J is TRBJ2-1 and V is TRBV29-1; 14 bases align to TRBD2. The germline V gene encodes CDR1 SQVTM and CDR2 ANQGSEA. This CDR3 comprises 15 residues. With 6 bases clipped from V and 6 bases from J, the junction kept 7 bases outside the gene matches. This chain's CDR3 is CSVAGLAGAVNEQFF. CDR3 bases: TGCAGCGTGGCGGGACTAGCGGGAGCCGTCAATGAGCAGTTCTTC.

This chain connects TRBV27 to TRBJ2-2, with a possible D match to TRBD1 (7 bases). Between the trimmed V and J ends, which lost 5 bases and 4 bases, there was a span of 17 bases. CDR1 is MNHEY, CDR2 SMNVEV, per germline (reference sequence). CDR3 size: 16 residues. The chain's CDR3 is CASSTRDRRATGELFF. CDR3 nucleotides: TGTGCCAGCAGTACGCGGGACAGAAGAGCCACCGGGGAGCTGTTTTTT.

The chain links TRBV7-2 to TRBJ2-5; unclear D gene. Germline V gene data show CDR1 as SGHTA and CDR2 as FQGNSA. This CDR3 is built from 13 residues. Trimming left V 3 bases short and J 5 bases short, with 10 bases between. This chain's CDR3 is CASSFLFRETQYF. CDR3 nucleotides: TGTGCCAGCAGCTTTTTGTTTCGGGAGACCCAGTACTTC. Full variable domain (rest looked up from reference TRBV7-2 and TRBJ2-5): GAGVSQSPSNKVTEKGKDVELRCDPISGHTALYWYRQSLGQGLEFLIYFQGNSAPDKSGLPSDRFSAERTGGSVSTLTIQRTQQEDSAVYLCASSFLFRETQYFGPGTRLLVL.

The gene calls are TRBV19 and TRBJ2-5; no clear D gene. Trimming removed 6 bases at V and 5 bases at J, with 19 bases between. The CDR3 extends over 15 amino acids. Germline CDR1 LNHDA, CDR2 SQIVND (reference sequence). CDR3 in amino acids: CASRRRASIGETQYF. The CDR3 DNA sequence: TGTGCCAGTAGACGTCGGGCTAGTATAGGGGAGACCCAGTACTTC.

The chain uses TRBV7-2 and TRBJ1-2; TRBD1 agrees at 7 bases. CDR3 length: 16 residues. J gave up 1 base and V 5 bases, and 10 bases lay outside the gene matches. Looked up from germline, CDR1 is SGHTA and CDR2 is FQGNSA. CDR3 nucleotides: TGTGCCAGCAGCCTTGGTCACAGGGGAGGTAACTATGGCTACACCTTC. Protein product: CASSLGHRGGNYGYTF.

The chain is built from TRBV9 and TRBJ2-1; 8 nucleotides match TRBD1. Trimming took 0 bases from V and 8 from J; bases not matched to a gene: 7. The length of the CDR3 is 15 residues. Germline V gene sequence: CDR1 SGDLS, CDR2 YYNGEE. This CDR3 reads CASSVGQGIYDEQFF. The CDR3 coding sequence is TGTGCCAGCAGCGTAGGACAGGGGATATATGATGAGCAGTTCTTC.

The chain has TRBV28 and TRBJ1-2; tentatively, D is TRBD1 (5 bases). The CDR3 sequence is 14 residues long. Trimming took off 6 bases at V and 8 bases at J, with 19 bases between the two ends. Germline-derived CDR1 and CDR2 are MDHEN and SYDVKM. CDR3 nucleotides: TGTGCCAGCAGGTCCGGGACGCTGGTGGGGGGCTACACCTTC. Translating it yields CASRSGTLVGGYTF.

The chain is built from TRBV6-5 and TRBJ2-3, with D unclear. V lost 6 bases and J 2 bases, leaving 6 bases between the germline ends. Per the germline V gene, CDR1 is MNHEY and CDR2 is SVGAGI. The CDR3 is 12 residues long. This chain's CDR3 is CASSQTTDTQYF. The CDR3, as DNA: TGTGCCAGCAGCCAAACCACAGATACGCAGTATTTT.

The chain recombines TRBV16 with TRBJ1-1, with unresolved D. Germline CDR1 KGHSY, CDR2 FQNENV. The ends were cut back, 0 bases at V and 1 base at J, with 9 bases in the middle. The CDR3 length is 15 residues. CDR3 sequence: CASSQSTSPNTEAFF. The CDR3 DNA reads as TGTGCCAGCAGCCAATCGACCAGCCCGAACACTGAAGCTTTCTTT.

This chain uses TRBV10-3 with TRBJ2-7; a possible D gene is TRBD2 (7 bases). Trimming took off 5 bases at V and 3 bases at J, with 17 bases between the two ends. From germline, CDR1 is ENHRY and CDR2 SYGVKD. CDR3 length equals 15 residues. CDR3 nucleotides: TGTGCCATCAGTCTGAAAGGGGGACTATTCTACGAGCAGTACTTC. Translation gives CAISLKGGLFYEQYF.